This passage covers 5 T cell receptor beta chains from one sample sequenced in a study of regulatory T cells in long-lasting Graves disease. Sequencing libraries for TCR beta were prepared with iRepertoire HTBI primers and Arm-PCR of CDR3 regions. TCRdb reprocessed the multiplex PCR reads via MiXCR and lists one record per CDR3 protein. This table holds under 450,000 distinct CDR3 sequences, 15% to 20% found once. Time point: newly diagnosed GD, antithyroid drugs for less than 3 months. RNA extracted from PBMCs served as the sequencing template. This sample also appeared in a second study, on T cells in Graves' hyperthyroidism and ophthalmopathy.

The source was peripheral blood mononuclear cells (PBMCs), collected at new diagnosis, from a patient treated with antithyroid drugs. The receptors were sampled from a woman aged 18-35 years with Graves disease.

This clonotype was observed a few times. The chain employs TRBV20-1 and TRBJ2-7; no reliable D call. Germline V gene sequence: CDR1 DFQATT, CDR2 SNEGSKA (reference sequence). With 5 bases removed from V and 1 base from J, the gap between germline ends came to 24 bases. The CDR3 is made up of 17 amino acids. The CDR3 bases are TGCAGTGCTCCCCCCACAAACCTTGACGGTCGTTCCTACGAGCAGTACTTC. This gives the protein CSAPPTNLDGRSYEQYF.

To note about this clonotype: One base away lies a much larger clone, so this may be a sequencing read error. The rearrangement uses TRBV6-1 and TRBJ2-3; D is ambiguous. The V gene lost 5 bases and the J gene lost 2 bases, with 14 bases spanning the gap. From germline, CDR1 is MNHNS and CDR2 SASEGT. This CDR3 has 15 amino acids. The DNA of the CDR3 is TGTGCCAGCAGTAAGGGCTTGGGCCCCACAGATACGCAGTATTTT. It encodes CASSKGLGPTDTQYF.

This clonotype appeared many times. The CDR3 nucleotides read TGTGCCAGCAGCTTAGGTGGCGGGAGGACGACTAGCACAGATACGCAGTATTTT. It codes for CASSLGGGRTTSTDTQYF. The rearrangement joins TRBV11-3 to TRBJ2-3, with TRBD2 identical over 8 bases. The CDR3 loop spans 18 amino acids. Germline CDR1 SGHNT, CDR2 YENEEA. V shed 1 base and J 0 bases; nucleotides not matched to a gene: 9.

This clonotype was detected many times. V usage is TRBV6-1 and J usage is TRBJ1-5; 8 nucleotides agree with TRBD1. Trimming took 2 bases from V and 9 from J; bases not matched to a gene: 12. Germline-derived CDR1 and CDR2 are MNHNS and SASEGT. CDR3 length: 16 residues. The CDR3 spells CASSESIGTGESPQHF. The DNA of the CDR3 is TGTGCCAGCAGTGAATCTATAGGGACAGGCGAGTCGCCCCAGCATTTT.

This clonotype came up a few times. CDR3 sequence: CASSHMLAGGRYEQYF. The CDR3 nucleotides read TGTGCCAGCAGCCATATGCTAGCGGGAGGCCGGTACGAGCAGTACTTC. The chain carries TRBV4-2 and TRBJ2-7; TRBD2 aligns across 11 bases. The length of the CDR3 is 16 residues. The junction had 8 bases not matched to a gene; V was cut back by 3 bases and J by 4 bases. The germline gives CDR1 LGHNA, CDR2 YNFKEQ.